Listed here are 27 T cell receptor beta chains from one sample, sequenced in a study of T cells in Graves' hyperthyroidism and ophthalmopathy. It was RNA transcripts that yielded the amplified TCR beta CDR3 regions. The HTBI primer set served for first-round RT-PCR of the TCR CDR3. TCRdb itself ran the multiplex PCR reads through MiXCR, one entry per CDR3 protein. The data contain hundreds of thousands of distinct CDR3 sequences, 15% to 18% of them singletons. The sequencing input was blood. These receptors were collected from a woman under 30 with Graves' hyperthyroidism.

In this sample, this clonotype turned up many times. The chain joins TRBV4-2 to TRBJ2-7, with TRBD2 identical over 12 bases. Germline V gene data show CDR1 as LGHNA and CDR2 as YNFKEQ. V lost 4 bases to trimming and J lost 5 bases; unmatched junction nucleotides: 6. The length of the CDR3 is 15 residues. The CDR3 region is CASSRTTSGSHEQYF. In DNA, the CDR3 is TGTGCCAGCAGCCGAACGACTAGCGGGAGCCACGAGCAGTACTTC.

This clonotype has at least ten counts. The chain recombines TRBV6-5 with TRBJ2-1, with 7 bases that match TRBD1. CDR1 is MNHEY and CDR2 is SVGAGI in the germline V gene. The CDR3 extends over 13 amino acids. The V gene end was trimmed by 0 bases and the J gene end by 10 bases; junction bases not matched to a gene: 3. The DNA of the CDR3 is TGTGCCAGCAGTTACTCGGGACAGACGGAGCAGTTCTTC. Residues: CASSYSGQTEQFF.

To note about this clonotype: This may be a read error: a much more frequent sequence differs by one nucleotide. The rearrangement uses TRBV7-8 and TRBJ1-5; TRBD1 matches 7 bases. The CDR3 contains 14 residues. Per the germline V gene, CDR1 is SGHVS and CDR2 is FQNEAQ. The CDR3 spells CASSSRQGIQPRHF. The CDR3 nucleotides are TGTGCCAGCAGCTCTCGACAGGGAATTCAGCCCCGGCATTTT.

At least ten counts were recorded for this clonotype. DNA of the CDR3: TGTGCCAGCAGCGGTACAGGGGGATCGTACAATGAGCAGTTCTTC. Its translation: CASSGTGGSYNEQFF. This chain uses TRBV6-1 with TRBJ2-1; 8 bases align to TRBD1. In germline, CDR1 is MNHNS, CDR2 SASEGT. With V trimmed by 6 bases and J by 4 bases, 8 bases remained unmatched. This CDR3 has 15 residues.

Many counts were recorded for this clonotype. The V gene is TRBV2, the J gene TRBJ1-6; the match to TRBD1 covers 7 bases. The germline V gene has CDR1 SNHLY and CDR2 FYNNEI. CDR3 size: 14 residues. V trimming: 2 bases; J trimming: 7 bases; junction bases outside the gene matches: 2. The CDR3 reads CASSELQGNSPLHF. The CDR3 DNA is TGTGCCAGCAGTGAATTACAGGGGAATTCACCCCTCCACTTT.

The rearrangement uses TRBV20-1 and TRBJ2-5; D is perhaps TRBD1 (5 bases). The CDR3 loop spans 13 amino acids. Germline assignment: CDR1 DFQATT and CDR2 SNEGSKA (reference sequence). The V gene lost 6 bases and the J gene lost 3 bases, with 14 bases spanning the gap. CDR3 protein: CSARQGREETQYF. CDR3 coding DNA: TGCAGTGCCAGGCAGGGAAGGGAAGAGACCCAGTACTTC.

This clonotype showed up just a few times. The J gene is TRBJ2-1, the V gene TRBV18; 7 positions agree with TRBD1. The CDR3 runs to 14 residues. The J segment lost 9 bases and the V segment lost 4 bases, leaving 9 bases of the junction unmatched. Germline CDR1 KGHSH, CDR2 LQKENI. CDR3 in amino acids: CASSLQGPEGEQFF. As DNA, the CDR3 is TGTGCCAGCTCACTACAGGGGCCCGAGGGTGAGCAGTTCTTC. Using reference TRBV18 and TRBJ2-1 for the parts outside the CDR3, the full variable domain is NAGVMQNPRHLVRRRGQEARLRCSPMKGHSHVYWYRQLPEEGLKFMVYLQKENIIDESGMPKERFSAEFPKEGPSILRIQQVVRGDSAAYFCASSLQGPEGEQFFGPGTRLTVL.

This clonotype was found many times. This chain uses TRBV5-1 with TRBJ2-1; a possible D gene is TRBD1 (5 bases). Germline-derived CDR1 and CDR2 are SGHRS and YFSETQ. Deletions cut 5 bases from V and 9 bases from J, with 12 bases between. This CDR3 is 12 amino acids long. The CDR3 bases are TGCGCCAGCAGTCTAGGGGCCGGTGAGCAGTTCTTC. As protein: CASSLGAGEQFF.

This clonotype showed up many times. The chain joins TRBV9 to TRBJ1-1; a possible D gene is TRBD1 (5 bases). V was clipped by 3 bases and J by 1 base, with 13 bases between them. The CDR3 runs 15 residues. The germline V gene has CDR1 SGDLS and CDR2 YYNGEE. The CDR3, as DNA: TGTGCCAGCAGCGCTCACGTAACAGGGAACACTGAAGCTTTCTTT. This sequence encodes CASSAHVTGNTEAFF.

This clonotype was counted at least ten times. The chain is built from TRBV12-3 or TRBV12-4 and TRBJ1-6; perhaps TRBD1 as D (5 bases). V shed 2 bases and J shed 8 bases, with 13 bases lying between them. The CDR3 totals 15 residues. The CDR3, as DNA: TGTGCCAGCAGTTTAACAATTCGGGGGGATTCACCCCTCCACTTT. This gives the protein CASSLTIRGDSPLHF.

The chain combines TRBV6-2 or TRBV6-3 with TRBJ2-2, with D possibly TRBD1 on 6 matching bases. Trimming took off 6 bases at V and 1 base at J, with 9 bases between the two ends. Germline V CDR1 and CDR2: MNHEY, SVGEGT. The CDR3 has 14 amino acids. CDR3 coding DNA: TGTGCCAGCAGGACAGGCCTGAACACCGGGGAGCTGTTTTTT. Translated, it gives CASRTGLNTGELFF.

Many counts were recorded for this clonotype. The CDR3 DNA follows: TGTGCCAGCAGATCACTAGCGGGGGGGAACAATGAGCAGTTCTTC. Its translation: CASRSLAGGNNEQFF. The chain employs TRBV6-1 and TRBJ2-1; 13 bases match TRBD2. Unmatched junction bases numbered 4, after V lost 6 bases and J lost 5 bases. The CDR3 has 15 amino acids. Germline lookup yields CDR1 MNHNS and CDR2 SASEGT.

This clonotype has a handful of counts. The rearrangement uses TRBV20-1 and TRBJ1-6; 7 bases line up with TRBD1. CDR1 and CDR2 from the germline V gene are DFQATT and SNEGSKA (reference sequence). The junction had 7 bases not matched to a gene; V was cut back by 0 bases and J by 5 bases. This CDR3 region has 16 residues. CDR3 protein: CSARDWAGGHNSPLHF. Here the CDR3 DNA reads TGCAGTGCTAGAGATTGGGCAGGGGGTCATAATTCACCCCTCCACTTT.

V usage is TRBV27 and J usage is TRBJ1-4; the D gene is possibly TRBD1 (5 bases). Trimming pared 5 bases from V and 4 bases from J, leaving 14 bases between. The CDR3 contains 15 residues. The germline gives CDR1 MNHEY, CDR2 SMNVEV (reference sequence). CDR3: CASSTFRDYNEKLFF. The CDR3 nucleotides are TGTGCCAGCAGTACTTTCCGGGACTATAATGAAAAACTGTTTTTT.

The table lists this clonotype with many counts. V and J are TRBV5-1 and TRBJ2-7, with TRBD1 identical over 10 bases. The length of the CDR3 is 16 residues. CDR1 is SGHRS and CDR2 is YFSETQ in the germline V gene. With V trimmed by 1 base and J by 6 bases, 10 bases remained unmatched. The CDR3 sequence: CASSLTADRGQGEQYF. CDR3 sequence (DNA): TGCGCCAGCAGCTTGACGGCAGACAGGGGGCAAGGCGAGCAGTACTTC.

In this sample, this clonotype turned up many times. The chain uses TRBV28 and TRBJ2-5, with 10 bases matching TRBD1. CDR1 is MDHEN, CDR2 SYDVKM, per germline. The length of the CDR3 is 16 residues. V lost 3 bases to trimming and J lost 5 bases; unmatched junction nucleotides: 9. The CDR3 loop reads CASSLGTGVVGETQYF. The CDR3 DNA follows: TGTGCCAGCAGTTTGGGGACAGGGGTGGTGGGGGAGACCCAGTACTTC.

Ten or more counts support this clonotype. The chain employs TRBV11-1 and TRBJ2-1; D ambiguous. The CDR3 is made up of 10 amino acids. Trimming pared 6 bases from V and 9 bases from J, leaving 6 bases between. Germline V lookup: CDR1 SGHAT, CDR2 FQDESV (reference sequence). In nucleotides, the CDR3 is TGTGCCAGCAGAGGTCGTGAGCAGTTCTTC. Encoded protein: CASRGREQFF.

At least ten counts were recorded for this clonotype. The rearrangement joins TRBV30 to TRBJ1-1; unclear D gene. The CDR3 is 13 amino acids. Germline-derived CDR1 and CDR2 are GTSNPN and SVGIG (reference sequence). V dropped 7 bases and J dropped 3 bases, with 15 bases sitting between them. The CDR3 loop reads CASPSRLDTEAFF. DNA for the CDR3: TGTGCCTCCCCCAGCAGGTTGGACACTGAAGCTTTCTTT.

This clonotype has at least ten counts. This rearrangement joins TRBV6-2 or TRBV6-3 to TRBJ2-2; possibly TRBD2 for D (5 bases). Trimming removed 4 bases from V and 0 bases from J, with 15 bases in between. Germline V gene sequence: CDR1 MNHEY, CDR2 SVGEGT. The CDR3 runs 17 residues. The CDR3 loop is CASSSHRRVTNTGELFF. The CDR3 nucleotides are TGTGCCAGCAGTTCCCACCGGCGGGTTACGAACACCGGGGAGCTGTTTTTT.

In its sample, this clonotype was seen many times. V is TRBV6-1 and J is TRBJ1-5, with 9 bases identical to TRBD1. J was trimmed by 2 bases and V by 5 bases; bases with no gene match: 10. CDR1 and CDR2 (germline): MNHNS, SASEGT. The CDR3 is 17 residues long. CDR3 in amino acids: CASSSYRGQKGNQPQHF. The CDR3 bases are TGTGCCAGCAGTTCCTACAGGGGGCAGAAAGGCAATCAGCCCCAGCATTTT.

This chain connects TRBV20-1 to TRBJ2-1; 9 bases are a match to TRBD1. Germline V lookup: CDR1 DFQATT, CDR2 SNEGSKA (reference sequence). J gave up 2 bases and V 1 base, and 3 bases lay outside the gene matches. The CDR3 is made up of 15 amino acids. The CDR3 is CSARAGTGPYNEQFF. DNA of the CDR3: TGCAGTGCTAGAGCCGGGACAGGGCCCTACAATGAGCAGTTCTTC.

CDR3 bases: TGCGCCAGCAGCTTGTTCCCAGGGAGCACAGATACGCAGTATTTT. Its translation is CASSLFPGSTDTQYF. This rearrangement joins TRBV5-1 to TRBJ2-3; TRBD1 might be the D (5 bases). The CDR3 extends over 15 amino acids. In germline, CDR1 is SGHRS, CDR2 YFSETQ. V dropped 1 base and J dropped 0 bases, with 9 bases sitting between them.

The CDR3 DNA follows: TGTGCCAGCAGTGAAATTATGGGTCGGGGGGAGGCGGCTTTCTTT. It encodes CASSEIMGRGEAAFF. J is TRBJ1-1 and V is TRBV2, with D maybe TRBD1 (5 bases). The germline V and J ends were trimmed by 2 bases and 11 bases, with 21 bases remaining between them. Germline V gives CDR1 SNHLY, CDR2 FYNNEI. The CDR3 has 15 amino acids.

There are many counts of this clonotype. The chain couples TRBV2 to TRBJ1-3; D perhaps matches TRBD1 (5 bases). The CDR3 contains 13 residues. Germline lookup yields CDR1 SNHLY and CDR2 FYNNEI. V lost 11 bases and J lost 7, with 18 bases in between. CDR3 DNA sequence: TGTGCCCTCCAAGGAGGGACGTTGAACACCATATATTTT. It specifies CALQGGTLNTIYF. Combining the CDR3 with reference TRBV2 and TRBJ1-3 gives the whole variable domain EPEVTQTPSHQVTQMGQEVILRCVPISNHLYFYWYRQILGQKVEFLVSFYNNEISEKSEIFDDQFSVERPDGSNFTLKIRSTKLEDSAMYFCALQGGTLNTIYFGEGSWLTVV.

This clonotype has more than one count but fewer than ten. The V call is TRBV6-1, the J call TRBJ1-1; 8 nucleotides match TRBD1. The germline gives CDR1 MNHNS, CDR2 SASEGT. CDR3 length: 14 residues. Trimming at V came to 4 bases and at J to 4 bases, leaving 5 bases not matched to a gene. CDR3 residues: CASSGQGSGTEAFF. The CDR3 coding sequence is TGTGCCAGCAGTGGACAGGGGTCGGGCACTGAAGCTTTCTTT.

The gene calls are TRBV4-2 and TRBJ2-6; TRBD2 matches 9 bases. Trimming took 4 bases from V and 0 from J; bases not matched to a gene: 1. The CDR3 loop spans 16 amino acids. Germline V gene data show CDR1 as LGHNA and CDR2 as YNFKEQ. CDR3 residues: CASSPTSGSGANVLTF. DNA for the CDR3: TGTGCCAGCAGCCCGACTAGCGGCTCTGGGGCCAACGTCCTGACTTTC.

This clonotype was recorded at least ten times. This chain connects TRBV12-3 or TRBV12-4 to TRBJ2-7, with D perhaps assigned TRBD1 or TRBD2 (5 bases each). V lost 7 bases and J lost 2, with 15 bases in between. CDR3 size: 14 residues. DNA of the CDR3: TGTGCCAGCACCCACCGGGACCGAGCCTACGAGCAGTACTTC. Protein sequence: CASTHRDRAYEQYF.